The T cell receptor (beta chain) described here comes from a study of cytomegalovirus exposure and HLA in healthy donors. PCR was performed using 60 Vbeta and 13 Jbeta primers. Assay: immunoSEQ multiplex PCR; the TCRdb copy retains only in-frame clones and omits some. Of 120,000 or so clones listed, roughly 10% are singletons. CDR3 size: 14 residues. The V segment lost 7 bases and the J segment 1 base; nucleotides outside the gene matches: 3. The V gene's germline CDR1 is SNHLY and CDR2 FYNNEI. This clone was observed a handful of times. The antigen remains unidentified. Study conclusions and caveats: Reports indicate that TCR beta sequences accurately predicted the HLA-A and HLA-B alleles of most subjects. Indistinguishable V segments such as TRBV6-2 and TRBV6-3 were excluded. Only CMV serostatus was available as immune exposure information. At a 0.05 false discovery rate, a later analysis found around 17,000 TCR beta sequences to be associated with HLA alleles.

The sequenced sample consisted of PBMCs. This chain links TRBV2 with TRBJ2-1, with 8 bases fitting TRBD1. The TCR originated in a woman aged 18-29 years in good health and CMV-seropositive. The CDR3 bases are TGTGCCAGCACAGGACAGGGATCCTACAATGAGCAGTTCTTC. Translated, it gives CASTGQGSYNEQFF.